The 31 T cell receptor beta chains in this list originate from one sample, sequenced in a study of technical replicates of blood from several donors. The repertoire was sequenced with immunoSEQ multiplex PCR; TCRdb's copy has only in-frame clones and lacks some. Of tens of thousands of clones detected, 91% appear once; the ten largest clones hold about 0.4%. Sequencing was carried out using T cells isolated from PBMCs. Receptors originate from a human donor in good health.

For this clone: The sample carries other DNA sequences with the same CDR3. The chain combines TRBV5-1 with TRBJ2-1; D uncertain. The CDR3 runs 12 residues. Trimming removed 0 bases from V and 4 bases from J, with 2 bases in between. In germline, CDR1 is SGHRS, CDR2 YFSETQ. The CDR3 is CASSLAYNEQFF. CDR3 bases: TGCGCCAGCAGCTTGGCATACAATGAGCAGTTCTTC.

The V call is TRBV5-4, the J call TRBJ2-5; 9 bases agree with TRBD2. This CDR3 is 16 amino acids long. Germline values: CDR1 SGHNT, CDR2 YYREEE (reference sequence). The J segment lost 2 bases and the V segment lost 4 bases, leaving 9 bases of the junction unmatched. The CDR3 DNA sequence: TGTGCCAGCAGCCTGGGCTGGGCGGGAGGGCAAGAGACCCAGTACTTC. It codes for CASSLGWAGGQETQYF.

The genes are TRBV23-1 and TRBJ2-1; D is uncertain. TRBV23-1 falls under the ORF class, with uncertain function. CDR3 length equals 14 residues. Trimming stripped 9 bases from V and 7 bases from J, with 19 bases between. The CDR3 here is CARKKRCLRNEQFF. The CDR3 DNA is TGCGCCAGAAAAAAGAGGTGTTTGAGGAATGAGCAGTTCTTC.

The chain recombines TRBV7-9 with TRBJ2-1; D uncertain. Per germline, CDR1 SEHNR and CDR2 FQNEAQ (reference sequence). The germline V and J ends were trimmed by 0 bases and 10 bases, with 10 bases remaining between them. The CDR3 sequence is 13 residues long. As DNA, the CDR3 is TGTGCCAGCAGCTTAGCGCTAGAGTACGAGCAGTTCTTC. This encodes CASSLALEYEQFF.

This clone was observed a single time. The chain combines TRBV7-8 with TRBJ2-1; 7 bases agree with TRBD1. V dropped 8 bases and J dropped 6; count of bases not matched to a gene: 13. The CDR3 covers 15 residues. Germline V CDR1 and CDR2: SGHVS, FQNEAQ. The DNA for the CDR3 is TGTGCCAGCGGTGGACTTACAGGGGCGATCAATGAGCAGTTCTTC. Translated: CASGGLTGAINEQFF.

The V gene is TRBV28, the J gene TRBJ2-7; 8 bases align to TRBD2. This CDR3 spans 14 amino acids. The germline gives CDR1 MDHEN, CDR2 SYDVKM. The V and J ends lost 5 bases and 3 bases, in that order; junction bases with no gene match: 6. The chain's CDR3 is CASSIIAGNYEQYF. CDR3 DNA sequence: TGTGCCAGCAGTATAATAGCGGGGAACTACGAGCAGTACTTC.

CDR3 coding DNA: TGTGCCAGCAGCTTAGAGTTTGGAGTGGGGAGCTTCCAAGAGACCCAGTACTTC. The encoded protein is CASSLEFGVGSFQETQYF. This sequence joins TRBV7-2 and TRBJ2-5; perhaps TRBD2 as D (5 bases). This CDR3 spans 18 amino acids. Germline values: CDR1 SGHTA, CDR2 FQGNSA. Trimming stripped 1 base from V and 1 base from J, with 19 bases between.

The chain couples TRBV7-3 to TRBJ2-5, with D possibly being TRBD1 (5 bases). Trimming shortened V by 5 bases and J by 4 bases, and 11 bases separated the two germline ends. Per germline, CDR1 SGHTA and CDR2 FQGTGA. The CDR3 has 13 residues. As DNA, the CDR3 is TGTGCCAGCAGCCATGGACAAAGAGAGACCCAGTACTTC. It codes for CASSHGQRETQYF.

The J gene is TRBJ2-3, the V gene TRBV2, with D possibly matching TRBD2 (7 bases). Trimming took 8 bases from V and 2 from J, leaving 17 bases between them. CDR1 is SNHLY and CDR2 is FYNNEI in the germline V gene. There are 15 residues in the CDR3. CDR3 amino acids: CASSPRGRATDTQYF. CDR3 in DNA: TGTGCCAGCTCACCAAGGGGGAGGGCCACAGATACGCAGTATTTT.

The rearrangement uses TRBV19 and TRBJ2-5, with 8 bases lining up with TRBD1. Per the germline V gene, CDR1 is LNHDA and CDR2 is SQIVND (reference sequence). Germline trimming cut 5 bases from V and 4 bases from J; bases unmatched to any gene: 6. The CDR3 is 14 residues long. The CDR3 sequence is CASSSSGGAETQYF. Here the CDR3 DNA reads TGTGCCAGTAGTTCCTCAGGGGGCGCAGAGACCCAGTACTTC.

This clone was recorded once. The chain combines TRBV28 with TRBJ1-5, with TRBD1 matching 7 bases. V lost 2 bases to trimming and J lost 6 bases; unmatched junction nucleotides: 4. The V gene's germline CDR1 is MDHEN and CDR2 SYDVKM. The CDR3 is 14 amino acids. The CDR3 reads CASSLTGDAQPQHF. In nucleotides, the CDR3 is TGTGCCAGCAGTTTAACAGGGGACGCTCAGCCCCAGCATTTT.

CDR3 DNA: TGTGCCAGCAGCGTTAGCGGGAGCTCCTACAATGAGCAGTTCTTC. Translated: CASSVSGSSYNEQFF. The chain couples TRBV28 to TRBJ2-1, with 9 positions matching TRBD2. This CDR3 region has 15 residues. Per the germline V gene, CDR1 is MDHEN and CDR2 is SYDVKM. Trimming removed 6 bases from V and 0 bases from J; junction bases left unmatched: 3. Full variable domain (missing parts from reference TRBV28 and TRBJ2-1): DVKVTQSSRYLVKRTGEKVFLECVQDMDHENMFWYRQDPGLGLRLIYFSYDVKMKEKGDIPEGYSVSREKKERFSLILESASTNQTSMYLCASSVSGSSYNEQFFGPGTRLTVL.

The J gene is TRBJ2-7, the V gene TRBV4-1, with TRBD2 matching over 7 bases. Germline CDR1 is MGHRA and CDR2 is YSYEKL. The CDR3 extends over 15 amino acids. Trimming at V came to 1 base and at J to 6 bases, leaving 9 bases not matched to a gene. In nucleotides, the CDR3 is TGCGCCAGCAGCCAAGTTGGGGCTAGCGGAGGCGAGCAGTACTTC. It codes for CASSQVGASGGEQYF.

The genes are TRBV6-5 and TRBJ2-6; D unclear. The CDR3 runs to 13 residues. The germline V and J ends were trimmed by 6 bases and 2 bases, with 5 bases remaining between them. From germline, CDR1 is MNHEY and CDR2 SVGAGI. For the CDR3, the DNA is TGTGCCAGCAGATATCCTGGGGCCAACGTCCTGACTTTC. It specifies CASRYPGANVLTF.

This chain connects TRBV11-2 to TRBJ2-4, with TRBD2 matching 10 bases. Germline CDR1 SGHAT, CDR2 FQNNGV. This CDR3 has 14 residues. V lost 6 bases and J lost 6; bases outside the gene matches: 5. DNA of the CDR3: TGTGCCAGCAGTCGGAGCGGGAGGGGAAACATTCAGTACTTC. It translates to CASSRSGRGNIQYF.

The chain couples TRBV7-3 to TRBJ2-1; 10 nucleotides match TRBD1. Germline values: CDR1 SGHTA, CDR2 FQGTGA. This CDR3 is built from 15 residues. Losses at the gene ends were 2 bases for V and 4 bases for J; bases not matched to a gene: 2. CDR3 coding DNA: TGTGCCAGCAGCTTATCGGGACAGGGGTACAATGAGCAGTTCTTC. Its protein is CASSLSGQGYNEQFF.

The J gene is TRBJ2-7, the V gene TRBV7-6; D might be TRBD2 (6 bases). The germline V gene has CDR1 SGHVS and CDR2 FNYEAQ. This CDR3 has 16 amino acids. V lost 1 base and J lost 0, with 13 bases in between. CDR3 sequence (DNA): TGTGCCAGCAGCTTAGTTCGAGCGGGTCGCTCCTACGAGCAGTACTTC. This translates into CASSLVRAGRSYEQYF.

The chain recombines TRBV11-2 with TRBJ2-3, with TRBD1 identical over 10 bases. V lost 1 base and J lost 3; bases outside the gene matches: 4. The CDR3 sequence is 16 residues long. Germline CDR1 and CDR2: SGHAT and FQNNGV. The CDR3 DNA reads as TGTGCCAGCAGCTTAGCAGGACAGGGGGGGACAGATACGCAGTATTTT. It encodes CASSLAGQGGTDTQYF.

The genes are TRBV5-6 and TRBJ1-5; D unresolved. The CDR3 is 14 amino acids. Germline V gives CDR1 SGHDT, CDR2 YYEEEE. V gave up 4 bases and J gave up 9 bases, with 17 bases separating them. This CDR3 is CASSEGFRRGPQHF. CDR3 bases: TGTGCCAGCAGCGAAGGTTTCCGGCGGGGGCCCCAGCATTTT.

This chain connects TRBV5-1 to TRBJ1-1, with D perhaps matching TRBD1 (6 bases). The CDR3 runs to 15 residues. The germline gives CDR1 SGHRS, CDR2 YFSETQ. V was clipped by 0 bases and J by 0 bases, with 9 bases between them. CDR3 nucleotide sequence: TGCGCCAGCAGCTTGGGCAGGGACATGAACACTGAAGCTTTCTTT. Translated: CASSLGRDMNTEAFF.

As for this clone: A read error may produce the germline difference seen at one junction end. J is TRBJ1-2 and V is TRBV6-5; 7 bases map to TRBD1. This CDR3 has 15 residues. Germline V CDR1 and CDR2: MNHEY, SVGAGI. The CDR3 reads CASSDSPTGDYGYTF. The CDR3 coding sequence is TGTGCCAGCAGTGACTCACCCACAGGGGACTATGGCTACACCTTC.

This clone showed up just a few times. The chain recombines TRBV6-4 with TRBJ2-7, with D hard to call. Germline CDR1 and CDR2: MRHNA and SNTAGT. This CDR3 has 13 amino acids. V was cut by 5 bases and J by 3 bases, with 11 bases left in between. CDR3 DNA: TGTGCCAGCAGTCGGTTTGAAGACTACGAGCAGTACTTC. Amino acid sequence: CASSRFEDYEQYF.

As for this clone: At one boundary the junction diverges from the germline segment, which might be a read error. The CDR3 DNA follows: TGTGCCACTAGTAACAATCTAGCGGGAGGCCACGAGCAGTACTTC. Residues: CATSNNLAGGHEQYF. V and J are TRBV19 and TRBJ2-7, with TRBD2 matching over 11 bases. The CDR3 totals 15 residues. Germline CDR1 reads LNHDA; CDR2 reads SQIVND (reference sequence).

This clone appeared a few times. V usage is TRBV21-1 and J usage is TRBJ1-1; the table's D call TRBD1 went unverified against the DNA. TRBV21-1 is shown as a pseudogene. This CDR3 is built from 10 residues. The CDR3 DNA follows: TGTGCCAGCAGCGGGGCGGAAGCTTTCTTT. Protein: CASSGAEAFF.

This clone was recorded only once. The rearrangement joins TRBV6-5 to TRBJ2-1, with D hard to call. Trimming removed 0 bases at V and 10 bases at J, with 4 bases between. Germline V gene sequence: CDR1 MNHEY, CDR2 SVGAGI. The CDR3 runs 11 residues. DNA of the CDR3: TGTGCCAGCAGTTACTCGGGCGAGCAGTTCTTC. Translated: CASSYSGEQFF.

The chain recombines TRBV2 with TRBJ2-5; 9 bases agree with TRBD1. The CDR3 runs to 14 residues. CDR1 SNHLY and CDR2 FYNNEI come from the germline V gene. The V segment lost 6 bases and the J segment 5 bases; nucleotides outside the gene matches: 7. This CDR3 reads CASSQQGAGETQYF. CDR3 nucleotides: TGTGCCAGCAGCCAACAGGGGGCGGGGGAGACCCAGTACTTC.

CDR3 loop: CASSLVAAINEKLFF. The CDR3 nucleotides are TGCGCCAGCAGCTTGGTGGCGGCAATCAATGAAAAACTGTTTTTT. The J gene is TRBJ1-4, the V gene TRBV5-1, with D uncertain. Germline V lookup: CDR1 SGHRS, CDR2 YFSETQ. The CDR3 sequence is 15 residues long. Deletions cut 0 bases from V and 5 bases from J, with 11 bases between. The full variable domain, rest sourced from reference TRBV5-1 and TRBJ1-4, is KAGVTQTPRYLIKTRGQQVTLSCSPISGHRSVSWYQQTPGQGLQFLFEYFSETQRNKGNFPGRFSGRQFSNSRSEMNVSTLELGDSALYLCASSLVAAINEKLFFGSGTQLSVL.

The chain links TRBV13 to TRBJ1-1; no firm D call. The CDR3 is made up of 17 amino acids. Germline values: CDR1 PRHDT, CDR2 FYEKMQ (reference sequence). V was pared by 1 base and J by 3 bases, with 18 bases between. CDR3 amino acids: CASSLVTAGVRDTEAFF. CDR3 in DNA: TGTGCCAGCAGCTTAGTCACGGCAGGAGTGCGGGACACTGAAGCTTTCTTT.

The table lists this clone with a count of one. V usage is TRBV18 and J usage is TRBJ2-3; TRBD2 aligns across 8 bases. V lost 2 bases to trimming and J lost 1 base; unmatched junction nucleotides: 2. Per germline, CDR1 KGHSH and CDR2 LQKENI. CDR3 size: 15 residues. The CDR3 DNA reads TGTGCCAGCTCACCATCACTAGCGGGCACAGATACGCAGTATTTT. It yields the protein CASSPSLAGTDTQYF.

V usage is TRBV11-3 and J usage is TRBJ2-7; tentative D call: TRBD1 (6 bases). Trimming left V 6 bases short and J 3 bases short, with 18 bases between. There are 15 residues in the CDR3. Per germline, CDR1 SGHNT and CDR2 YENEEA. The CDR3, as DNA: TGTGCCAGCAGTCCCAGGGACATAGAACTCTACGAGCAGTACTTC. Protein product: CASSPRDIELYEQYF.

The chain employs TRBV10-2 and TRBJ1-1; possible D gene TRBD1, 5 bases. This CDR3 region has 15 residues. The germline V and J ends were trimmed by 8 bases and 4 bases, with 20 bases remaining between them. Germline values: CDR1 WSHSY, CDR2 SAAADI. The CDR3 protein is CASLDSRSFTTEAFF. The CDR3 DNA follows: TGCGCCAGCCTAGACAGCCGATCTTTTACCACTGAAGCTTTCTTT.